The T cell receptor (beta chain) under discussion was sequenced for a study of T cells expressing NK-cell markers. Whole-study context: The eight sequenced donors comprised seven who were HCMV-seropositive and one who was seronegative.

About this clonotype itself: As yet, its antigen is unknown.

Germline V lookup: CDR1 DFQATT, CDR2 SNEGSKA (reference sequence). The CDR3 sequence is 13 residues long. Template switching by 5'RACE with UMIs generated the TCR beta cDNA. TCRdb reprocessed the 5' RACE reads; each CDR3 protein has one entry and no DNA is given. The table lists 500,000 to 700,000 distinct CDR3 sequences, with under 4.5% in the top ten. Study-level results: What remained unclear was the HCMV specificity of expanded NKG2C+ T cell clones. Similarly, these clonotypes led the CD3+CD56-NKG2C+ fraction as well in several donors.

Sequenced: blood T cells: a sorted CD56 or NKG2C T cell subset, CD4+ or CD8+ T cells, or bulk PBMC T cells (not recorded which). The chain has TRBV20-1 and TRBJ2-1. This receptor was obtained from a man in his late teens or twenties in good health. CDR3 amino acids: CSALLQAYNEQFF.